This TCR beta chain was identified in a study of spatial heterogeneity in lung cancer. Study in general: More than eight raw reads, on average, carried each unique TCR and UMI combination. Whole-study results and caveats: The number of expanded tumor alpha and beta chains correlated with mutation number. Tracking of ubiquitous and regional nonsynonymous mutations by counts of ubiquitous and regional expanded TCRs, respectively, was seen.

For this clonotype: The target antigen is unknown.

Single TCR cDNA molecules each had their own unique molecular identifier. MiXCR, applied by TCRdb to the 5' RACE reads, yields one record per CDR3 protein. Among some 10,000 distinct CDR3 sequences listed, 10% to 15% were seen once. The CDR3 extends over 13 amino acids. The germline V gene has CDR1 ENHRY and CDR2 SYGVKD. Trimming removed 6 bases from V and 5 bases from J, with 13 bases in between. Time point denoted: sample taken at primary tumor resection. This sequence joins TRBV10-3 and TRBJ2-5, with a tentative D call TRBD1 (6 bases). The TCR was taken from a male donor with early-stage non-small cell lung cancer. The sample here was lung tumor tissue, taken at surgery. As DNA, the CDR3 is TGTGCCATCAGGGAACAGGGCGGCGAGACCCAGTACTTC. Amino acid sequence: CAIREQGGETQYF.